This T cell receptor (beta chain) was recovered during a study of blood T cell repertoires in COVID-19. The overall study: Both acute and convalescent COVID-19 samples were obtained from the United States, Italy and Spain. The analysed material was cDNA or gDNA that came from T cells, B-cell-depleted T cells, or PBMCs.

CDR3 length: 14 amino acids. V trimming: 4 bases; J trimming: 4 bases; junction bases outside the gene matches: 7. Germline V gene sequence: CDR1 SGHRS, CDR2 YFSETQ. Under the authors' procedure: Estimated nucleated cell counts came from reference gene primer amplification. TCRdb's table, derived via immunoSEQ multiplex PCR, lists solely in-frame clones and lacks some. That table furnishes V, J and clone size, whereas the DNA furnished D and trimming. The sample yields some 55,000 clones, roughly four fifths seen once. The clonotype comes from a woman in her fifties or sixties with acute or convalescent COVID-19. Sample: peripheral blood. The genes are TRBV5-1 and TRBJ2-7; 8 nucleotides line up with TRBD1. Here the CDR3 reads CASSIRQGWYEQYF. The CDR3, as DNA: TGCGCCAGCAGCATTAGACAGGGGTGGTACGAGCAGTACTTC.